Detailed here is one T cell receptor (beta chain). Other DNA sequences of this sample code for an identical CDR3. The source of the sample is a study of shared clonotypes between healthy human individuals. Data came from immunoSEQ multiplex PCR; TCRdb stores just in-frame clones and leaves some out. Of 950,000 to 1,200,000 clones detected, roughly 77% appear once; the ten largest clones hold more than 0.85%. Losses at the gene ends were 1 base for V and 5 bases for J; bases not matched to a gene: 4. The germline V gene has CDR1 SGDLS and CDR2 YYNGEE. The CDR3 is 15 residues long. The sequenced sample consisted of memory CD4+ T cells from PBMCs. As to subset: CD45RA-negative fraction. V and J are TRBV9 and TRBJ2-5; TRBD2 agrees at 11 bases. The sequence came from a young man in good health. Some clones in this sample may be carry-over from other donors' samples. The CDR3 loop is CASSVTSGSRETQYF. Written as DNA, the CDR3 is TGTGCCAGCAGCGTAACTAGCGGGAGTCGGGAGACCCAGTACTTC.